Described below is a single T cell receptor (beta chain) sequence and its context. The data stem from a study of CD8 T cells in Susac syndrome. With random hexamers, roughly 0.45 to 1 ug RNA was reverse transcribed. TCRdb re-analysed the immunoSEQ multiplex PCR reads in MiXCR, keeping a single row per CDR3 protein. Of approximately 80,000 distinct CDR3 sequences in the sample, around 94% were seen once. Germline V gives CDR1 GTSNPN, CDR2 SVGIG (reference sequence). The CDR3 runs 13 residues. Trimming at V came to 4 bases and at J to 7 bases, leaving 2 bases not matched to a gene. The source of this sequence is a human donor with Susac syndrome. Sequenced input: CD8+ T cells from PBMCs. The chain recombines TRBV30 with TRBJ1-6, with 9 bases fitting TRBD1. Here the CDR3 reads CAWTDRGNSPLHF. CDR3 bases: TGTGCCTGGACCGACAGGGGGAATTCACCCCTCCACTTT.